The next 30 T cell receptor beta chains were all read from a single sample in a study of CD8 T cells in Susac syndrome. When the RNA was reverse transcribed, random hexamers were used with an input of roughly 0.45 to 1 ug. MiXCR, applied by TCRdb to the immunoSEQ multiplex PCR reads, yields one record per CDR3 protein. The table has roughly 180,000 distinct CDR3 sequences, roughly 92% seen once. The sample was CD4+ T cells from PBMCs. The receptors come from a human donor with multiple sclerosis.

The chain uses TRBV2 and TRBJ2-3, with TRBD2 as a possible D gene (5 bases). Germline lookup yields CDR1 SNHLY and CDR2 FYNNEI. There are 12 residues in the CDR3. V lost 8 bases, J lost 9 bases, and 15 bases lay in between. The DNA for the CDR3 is TGTGCCAGCGGCGGAGGCAGCGACACGCAGTATTTT. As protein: CASGGGSDTQYF.

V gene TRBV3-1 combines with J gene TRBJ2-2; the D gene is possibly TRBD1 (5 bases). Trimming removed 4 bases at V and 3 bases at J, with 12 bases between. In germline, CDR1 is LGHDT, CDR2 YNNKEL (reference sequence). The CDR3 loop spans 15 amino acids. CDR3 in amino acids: CASSPRDWDTGELFF. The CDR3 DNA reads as TGTGCCAGCAGCCCCAGGGATTGGGACACCGGGGAGCTGTTTTTT.

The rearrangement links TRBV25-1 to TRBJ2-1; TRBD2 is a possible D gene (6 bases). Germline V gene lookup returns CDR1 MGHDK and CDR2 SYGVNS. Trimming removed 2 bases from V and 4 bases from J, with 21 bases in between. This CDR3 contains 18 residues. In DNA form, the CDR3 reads TGTGCCAGCAGTGAAGTTAGCGGCTCTCAGACGGCTTACAATGAGCAGTTCTTC. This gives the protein CASSEVSGSQTAYNEQFF.

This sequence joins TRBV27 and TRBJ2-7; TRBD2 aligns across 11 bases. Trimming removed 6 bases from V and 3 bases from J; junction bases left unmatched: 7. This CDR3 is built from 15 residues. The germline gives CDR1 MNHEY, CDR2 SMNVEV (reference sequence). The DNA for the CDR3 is TGTGCCAGCAGACAGACTAGCGGGGACCTCTACGAGCAGTACTTC. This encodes CASRQTSGDLYEQYF.

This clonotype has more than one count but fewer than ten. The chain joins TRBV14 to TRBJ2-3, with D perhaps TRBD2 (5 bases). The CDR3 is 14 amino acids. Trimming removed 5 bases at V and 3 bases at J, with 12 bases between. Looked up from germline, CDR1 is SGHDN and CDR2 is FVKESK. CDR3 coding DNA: TGTGCCAGCAGCAGGGTGGCGGGTACAGATACGCAGTATTTT. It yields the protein CASSRVAGTDTQYF.

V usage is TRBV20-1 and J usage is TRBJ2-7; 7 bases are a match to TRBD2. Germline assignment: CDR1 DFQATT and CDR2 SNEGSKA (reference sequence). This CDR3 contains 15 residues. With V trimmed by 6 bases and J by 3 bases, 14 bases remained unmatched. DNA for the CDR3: TGCAGTGCCCAACCTGGGGCTAGCGGTTTCTACGAGCAGTACTTC. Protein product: CSAQPGASGFYEQYF.

Here the CDR3 DNA reads TGTGCCAGCACCCGGATGGGACAGGGTGTATCACCCCTCCACTTT. It codes for CASTRMGQGVSPLHF. This chain joins TRBV7-2 and TRBJ1-6, with 9 bases fitting TRBD1. J was trimmed by 10 bases and V by 7 bases; bases with no gene match: 11. The germline CDR1 and CDR2 sequences are SGHTA and FQGNSA. This CDR3 spans 15 amino acids.

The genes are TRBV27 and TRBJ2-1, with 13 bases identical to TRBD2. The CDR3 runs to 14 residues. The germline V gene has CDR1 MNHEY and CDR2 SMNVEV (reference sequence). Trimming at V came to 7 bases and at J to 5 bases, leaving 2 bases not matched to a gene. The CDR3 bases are TGTGCCAGCAAAGGGACTAGCGGGAACAATGAGCAGTTCTTC. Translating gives CASKGTSGNNEQFF.

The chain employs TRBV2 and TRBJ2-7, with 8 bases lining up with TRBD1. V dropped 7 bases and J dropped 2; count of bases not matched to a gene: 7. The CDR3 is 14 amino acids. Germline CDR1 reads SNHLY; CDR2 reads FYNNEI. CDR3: CASIQGQGTYEQYF. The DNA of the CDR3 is TGTGCCAGCATTCAAGGACAGGGCACCTACGAGCAGTACTTC.

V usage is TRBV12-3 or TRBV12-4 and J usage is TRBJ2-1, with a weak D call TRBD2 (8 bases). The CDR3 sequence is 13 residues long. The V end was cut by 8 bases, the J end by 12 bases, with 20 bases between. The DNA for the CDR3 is TGTGCCAGCTCCATATCAGGGGGACTAGTGCAGTTCTTC. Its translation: CASSISGGLVQFF.

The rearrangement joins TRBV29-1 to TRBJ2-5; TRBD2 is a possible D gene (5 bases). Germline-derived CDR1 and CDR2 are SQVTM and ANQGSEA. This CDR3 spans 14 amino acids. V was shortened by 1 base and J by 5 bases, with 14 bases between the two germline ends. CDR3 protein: CSVEGGVIAETQYF. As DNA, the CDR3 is TGCAGCGTTGAAGGGGGAGTGATCGCCGAGACCCAGTACTTC.

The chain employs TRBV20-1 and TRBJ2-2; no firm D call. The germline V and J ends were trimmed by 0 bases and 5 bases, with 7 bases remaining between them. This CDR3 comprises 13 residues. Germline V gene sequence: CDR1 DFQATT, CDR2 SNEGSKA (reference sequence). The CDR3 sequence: CSARDPRTGELFF. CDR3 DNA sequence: TGCAGTGCTAGAGATCCGAGGACCGGGGAGCTGTTTTTT.

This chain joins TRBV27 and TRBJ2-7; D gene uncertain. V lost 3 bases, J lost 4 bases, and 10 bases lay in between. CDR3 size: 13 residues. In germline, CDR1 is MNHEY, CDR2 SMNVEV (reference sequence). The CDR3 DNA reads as TGTGCCAGCAGTTTCAAAAGTTATTACGAGCAGTACTTC. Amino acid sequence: CASSFKSYYEQYF.

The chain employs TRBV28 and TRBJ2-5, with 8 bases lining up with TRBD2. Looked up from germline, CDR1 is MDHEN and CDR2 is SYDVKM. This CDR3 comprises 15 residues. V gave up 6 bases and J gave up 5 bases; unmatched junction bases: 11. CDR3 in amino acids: CASRGSGGVEETQYF. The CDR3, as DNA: TGTGCCAGCAGAGGGTCGGGAGGGGTCGAGGAGACCCAGTACTTC.

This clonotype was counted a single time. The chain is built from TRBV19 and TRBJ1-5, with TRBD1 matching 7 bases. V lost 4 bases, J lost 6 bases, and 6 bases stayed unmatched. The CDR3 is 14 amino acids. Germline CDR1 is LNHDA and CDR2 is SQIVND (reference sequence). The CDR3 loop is CASSTLDRVQPQHF. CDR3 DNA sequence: TGTGCCAGTAGTACCTTAGACAGGGTTCAGCCCCAGCATTTT.

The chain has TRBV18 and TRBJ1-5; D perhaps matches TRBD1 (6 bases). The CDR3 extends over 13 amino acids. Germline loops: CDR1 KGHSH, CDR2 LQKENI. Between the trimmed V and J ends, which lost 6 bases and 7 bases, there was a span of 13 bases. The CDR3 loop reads CASSENRDQPQHF. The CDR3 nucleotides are TGTGCCAGCTCGGAAAACAGGGACCAGCCCCAGCATTTT.

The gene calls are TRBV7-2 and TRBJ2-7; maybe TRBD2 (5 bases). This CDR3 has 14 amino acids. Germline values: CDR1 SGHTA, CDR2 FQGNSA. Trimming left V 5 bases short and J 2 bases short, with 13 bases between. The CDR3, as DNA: TGTGCCAGCAGCCCTGGAGGCCTCCCCTACGAGCAGTACTTC. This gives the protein CASSPGGLPYEQYF. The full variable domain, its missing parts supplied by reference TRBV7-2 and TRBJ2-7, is GAGVSQSPSNKVTEKGKDVELRCDPISGHTALYWYRQSLGQGLEFLIYFQGNSAPDKSGLPSDRFSAERTGGSVSTLTIQRTQQEDSAVYLCASSPGGLPYEQYFGPGTRLTVT.

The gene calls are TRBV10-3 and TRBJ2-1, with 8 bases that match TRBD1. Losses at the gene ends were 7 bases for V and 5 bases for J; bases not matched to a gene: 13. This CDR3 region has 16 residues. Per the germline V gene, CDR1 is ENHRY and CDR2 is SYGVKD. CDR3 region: CAIKAGAGGVDNEQFF. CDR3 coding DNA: TGTGCCATCAAGGCAGGGGCAGGGGGCGTAGACAATGAGCAGTTCTTC.

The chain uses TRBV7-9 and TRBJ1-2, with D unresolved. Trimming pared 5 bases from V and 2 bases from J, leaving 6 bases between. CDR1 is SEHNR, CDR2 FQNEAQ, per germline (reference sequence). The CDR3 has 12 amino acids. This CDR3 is CASSKENYGYTF. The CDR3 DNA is TGTGCCAGCAGCAAAGAAAACTATGGCTACACCTTC.

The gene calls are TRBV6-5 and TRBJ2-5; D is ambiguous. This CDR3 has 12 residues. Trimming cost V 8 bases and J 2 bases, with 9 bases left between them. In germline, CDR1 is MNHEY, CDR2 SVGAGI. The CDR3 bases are TGTGCCAGCCGGAAGGATCAAGAGACCCAGTACTTC. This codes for CASRKDQETQYF.

The CDR3, as DNA: TGCGCCAGCAGTCAAGTCTCTAGCGGGAGCCCTTACTACGAGCAGTACTTC. This codes for CASSQVSSGSPYYEQYF. J is TRBJ2-7 and V is TRBV23-1; TRBD2 agrees at 10 bases. TRBV23-1 is filed as an ORF, its function uncertain. V lost 2 bases, J lost 3 bases, and 10 bases stayed unmatched. The CDR3 spans 17 residues.

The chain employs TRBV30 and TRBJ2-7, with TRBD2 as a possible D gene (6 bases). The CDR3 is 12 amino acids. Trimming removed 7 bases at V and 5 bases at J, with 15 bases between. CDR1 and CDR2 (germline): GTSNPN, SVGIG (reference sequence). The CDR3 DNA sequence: TGTGCCTTCTGGAGGAGGGTTAACGAGCAGTACTTC. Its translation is CAFWRRVNEQYF.

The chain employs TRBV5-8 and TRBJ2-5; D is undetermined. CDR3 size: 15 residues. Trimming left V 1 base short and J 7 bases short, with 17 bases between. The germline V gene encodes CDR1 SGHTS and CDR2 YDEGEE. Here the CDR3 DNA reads TGTGCCAGCAGCTTGTCGGTGGGGAATGACGGGACCCAGTACTTC. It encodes CASSLSVGNDGTQYF.

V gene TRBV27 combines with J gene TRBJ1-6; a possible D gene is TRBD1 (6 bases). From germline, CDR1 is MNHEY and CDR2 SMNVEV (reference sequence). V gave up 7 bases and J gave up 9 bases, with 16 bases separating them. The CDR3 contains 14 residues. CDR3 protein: CASTRGARSSPLHF. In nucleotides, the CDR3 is TGTGCCAGCACTCGGGGGGCGCGGTCTTCACCCCTCCACTTT.

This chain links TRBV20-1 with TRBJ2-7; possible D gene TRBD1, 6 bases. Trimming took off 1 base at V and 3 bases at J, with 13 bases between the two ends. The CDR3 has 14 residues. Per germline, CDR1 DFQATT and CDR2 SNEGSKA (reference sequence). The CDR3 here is CSARAFGQFYEQYF. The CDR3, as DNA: TGCAGTGCTAGAGCCTTTGGACAGTTCTACGAGCAGTACTTC.

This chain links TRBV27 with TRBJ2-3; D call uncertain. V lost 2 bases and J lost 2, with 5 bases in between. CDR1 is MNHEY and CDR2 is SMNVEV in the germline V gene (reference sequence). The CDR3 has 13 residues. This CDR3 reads CASSLRYTDTQYF. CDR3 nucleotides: TGTGCCAGCAGTTTAAGGTACACAGATACGCAGTATTTT.

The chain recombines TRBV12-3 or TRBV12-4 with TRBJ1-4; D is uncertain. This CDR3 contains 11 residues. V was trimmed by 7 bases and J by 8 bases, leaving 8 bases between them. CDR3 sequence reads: CASTFGEKLFF. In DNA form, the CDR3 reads TGTGCCAGCACCTTTGGGGAAAAACTGTTTTTT.

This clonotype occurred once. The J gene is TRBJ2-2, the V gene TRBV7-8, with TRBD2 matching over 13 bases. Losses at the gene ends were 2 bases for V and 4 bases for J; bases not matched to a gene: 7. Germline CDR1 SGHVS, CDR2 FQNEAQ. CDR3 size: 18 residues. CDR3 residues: CASSLFGLAGDGTGELFF. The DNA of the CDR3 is TGTGCCAGCAGCTTATTCGGACTAGCGGGAGATGGCACCGGGGAGCTGTTTTTT.

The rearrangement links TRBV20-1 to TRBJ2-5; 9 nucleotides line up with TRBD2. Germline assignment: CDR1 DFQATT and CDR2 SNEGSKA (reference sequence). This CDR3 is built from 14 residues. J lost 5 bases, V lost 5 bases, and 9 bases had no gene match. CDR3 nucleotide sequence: TGCAGTGCTTCCTTGGCGGGGGGGCCGGAGACCCAGTACTTC. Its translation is CSASLAGGPETQYF.

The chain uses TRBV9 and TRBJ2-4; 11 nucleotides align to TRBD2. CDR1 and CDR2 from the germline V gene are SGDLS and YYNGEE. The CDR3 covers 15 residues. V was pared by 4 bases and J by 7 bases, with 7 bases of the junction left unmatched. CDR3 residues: CASSLSGGAGNIQYF. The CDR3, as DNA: TGTGCCAGCAGCCTTAGCGGGGGGGCCGGTAACATTCAGTACTTC.